One sample yielded the 31 T cell receptor beta chains listed below, sequenced in a study of molecular identifiers for immune sequencing clone quantification. MiXCR, applied by TCRdb to the PCR reads, yields one record per CDR3 protein. The data contain a few hundred thousand distinct CDR3 sequences, around 23% of them singletons. Sequenced material: naive CD8+ T cells from blood, with Jurkat cell RNA spiked in. As for subset: FACS-sorted CD8+CD4-CCR7+CD45RA+ naive T cells. The source is a human donor in good health. Some libraries in this study had Jurkat cell RNA spiked in.

Remarks on this clonotype: The germline gene is not matched at one end of the junction; a read error may be the cause. V is TRBV28 and J is TRBJ2-2, with D unresolved. The CDR3 runs to 15 residues. Germline loops: CDR1 MDHEN, CDR2 SYDVKM. CDR3 coding DNA: TGTGCCGGCAGCACCATGGTTCACGACACCGGGGAGCTGTTTTTT. Amino acids: CAGSTMVHDTGELFF.

The V and J genes are TRBV7-9 and TRBJ2-1; 8 nucleotides agree with TRBD2. The CDR3 extends over 15 amino acids. V lost 4 bases to trimming and J lost 12 bases; unmatched junction nucleotides: 14. Germline V gene sequence: CDR1 SEHNR, CDR2 FQNEAQ (reference sequence). DNA of the CDR3: TGTGCCAGCAGCTCTAAAGCGGGAGCGACGCCTCTGCAGTTCTTC. Translated, it gives CASSSKAGATPLQFF.

This clonotype was recorded many times. The chain recombines TRBV29-1 with TRBJ1-1, with a weak D call TRBD1 (6 bases). Germline CDR1 SQVTM, CDR2 ANQGSEA. The length of the CDR3 is 11 residues. The V end lost 5 bases, the J end lost 3 bases, and 7 bases lay between the germline ends. CDR3 sequence reads: CSVWTDTEAFF. Here the CDR3 DNA reads TGCAGCGTTTGGACAGACACTGAAGCTTTCTTT.

There are many counts of this clonotype. V usage is TRBV13 and J usage is TRBJ2-2; 8 nucleotides match TRBD2. This CDR3 is built from 15 residues. J gave up 4 bases and V 3 bases, and 4 bases lay outside the gene matches. In germline, CDR1 is PRHDT, CDR2 FYEKMQ (reference sequence). The CDR3 bases are TGTGCCAGCAGCTTTAGCGGGGCGGTCACCGGGGAGCTGTTTTTT. Translating gives CASSFSGAVTGELFF.

This clonotype has ten or more counts. This chain joins TRBV20-1 and TRBJ2-3, with 13 bases that match TRBD2. V trimming: 4 bases; J trimming: 2 bases; junction bases outside the gene matches: 12. The CDR3 is 18 amino acids. CDR1 is DFQATT and CDR2 is SNEGSKA in the germline V gene (reference sequence). This CDR3 is CSATGLAGVHPATDTQYF. The CDR3 DNA reads as TGCAGTGCTACAGGACTAGCGGGGGTGCATCCAGCCACAGATACGCAGTATTTT.

This chain connects TRBV7-9 to TRBJ2-7, with 9 bases matching TRBD2. V shed 5 bases, J shed 0 bases, and the junction held 5 bases outside the gene matches. Germline CDR1 and CDR2: SEHNR and FQNEAQ (reference sequence). The CDR3 spans 15 residues. The CDR3 here is CASSARLAASYEQYF. The CDR3 DNA sequence: TGTGCCAGCAGCGCTAGACTAGCGGCCTCCTACGAGCAGTACTTC.

In the case of this clonotype: Given a much more abundant clone one base away, this may be a read error. The chain's CDR3 is CASSYLPTGELFF. CDR3 coding DNA: TGTGCCAGCAGCTATCTCCCGACCGGGGAGCTGTTTTTT. The chain joins TRBV6-2 or TRBV6-3 to TRBJ2-2; D is ambiguous. The CDR3 loop spans 13 amino acids. The V gene's germline CDR1 is MNHEY and CDR2 SVGEGT. Trimming left V 6 bases short and J 5 bases short, with 10 bases between.

In this sample, this clonotype turned up many times. The V call is TRBV7-2, the J call TRBJ2-1; D not resolved. The germline V and J ends were trimmed by 1 base and 6 bases, with 13 bases remaining between them. The CDR3 consists of 15 residues. The germline CDR1 and CDR2 sequences are SGHTA and FQGNSA. CDR3 residues: CASSLVPAVGNEQFF. As DNA, the CDR3 is TGTGCCAGCAGCTTAGTGCCCGCCGTCGGCAATGAGCAGTTCTTC.

The chain is built from TRBV28 and TRBJ2-4, with 9 bases that match TRBD1. The germline V gene has CDR1 MDHEN and CDR2 SYDVKM. V lost 4 bases to trimming and J lost 5 bases; unmatched junction nucleotides: 9. The CDR3 is 16 amino acids. In DNA form, the CDR3 reads TGTGCCAGCAGTTACTATTCGGGACAGGGTCAAAACATTCAGTACTTC. It specifies CASSYYSGQGQNIQYF.

The V and J genes are TRBV6-2 or TRBV6-3 and TRBJ2-7; D gene uncertain. The CDR3 has 11 amino acids. The V and J ends lost 4 bases and 6 bases respectively, with 7 bases between them. Looked up from germline, CDR1 is MNHEY and CDR2 is SVGEGT. This chain's CDR3 is CASSWPTEQYF. The CDR3 DNA is TGTGCCAGCAGTTGGCCCACCGAGCAGTACTTC.

For this clonotype: This may be a read error, as it is one base from a much larger clone. Because it lacks the conserved phenylalanine or tryptophan at the end, this CDR3 is likely a read error. The chain's CDR3 is CASSQPQLRKNSPLHI. CDR3 DNA sequence: TGCGCCAGCAGCCAACCACAGCTACGCAAGAATTCACCCCTCCACATT. V is TRBV4-1 and J is TRBJ1-6; D unresolved. CDR1 and CDR2 (germline): MGHRA, YSYEKL. The CDR3 is 16 amino acids. Trimming removed 2 bases at V and 7 bases at J, with 15 bases between.

CDR3 DNA: TGCGCCAGCAGCCAAGATCGCCCCCCCCCTGGAAACACCATATATTTT. It yields the protein CASSQDRPPPGNTIYF. The chain has TRBV4-1 and TRBJ1-3, with D hard to call. Germline assignment: CDR1 MGHRA and CDR2 YSYEKL. The CDR3 contains 16 residues. V lost 0 bases to trimming and J lost 2 bases, with 11 bases between them.

About this clonotype: A junction boundary mismatches the germline segment, possibly from a read error. The chain recombines TRBV28 with TRBJ2-5; 8 bases line up with TRBD2. The germline gives CDR1 MDHEN, CDR2 SYDVKM. The CDR3 sequence is 17 residues long. The CDR3 coding sequence is TGTGCCCGCAGTCTCCCGTCGGTGGGACTAGAAGCAGCGCCCCAGTACTTC. Amino acid sequence: CARSLPSVGLEAAPQYF.

This clonotype was counted a few times. V is TRBV27 and J is TRBJ1-5; no clear D gene. V lost 2 bases, J lost 1 base, and 9 bases lay in between. Germline lookup yields CDR1 MNHEY and CDR2 SMNVEV (reference sequence). The CDR3 loop spans 15 amino acids. CDR3 nucleotide sequence: TGTGCCAGCAGTTTACTTGGGCAGAGCAATCAGCCCCAGCATTTT. This gives the protein CASSLLGQSNQPQHF.

This clonotype has ten or more counts. V gene TRBV27 combines with J gene TRBJ2-7; TRBD2 matches 7 bases. The V and J ends lost 0 bases and 0 bases, in that order; junction bases with no gene match: 2. Germline V gives CDR1 MNHEY, CDR2 SMNVEV (reference sequence). CDR3 length equals 15 residues. The CDR3 reads CASSLSAGASYEQYF. The CDR3 DNA reads as TGTGCCAGCAGTTTATCGGCGGGAGCCTCCTACGAGCAGTACTTC.

The genes are TRBV6-6 and TRBJ1-1; 7 positions match TRBD1. Germline lookup yields CDR1 MNHNY and CDR2 SVGAGI (reference sequence). The CDR3 length is 14 residues. With V trimmed by 2 bases and J by 6 bases, 6 bases remained unmatched. The CDR3 sequence: CASSYEAGGPEAFF. The CDR3 coding sequence is TGTGCCAGCAGTTACGAGGCAGGGGGTCCTGAAGCTTTCTTT.

This chain links TRBV4-1 with TRBJ1-6; D not resolved. The CDR3 sequence is 17 residues long. Germline lookup yields CDR1 MGHRA and CDR2 YSYEKL. V lost 3 bases and J 0 bases, leaving 12 bases between the germline ends. CDR3 in DNA: TGCGCCAGCAGCCAGACAAGCCCGAGCTCCTATAATTCACCCCTCCACTTT. Protein: CASSQTSPSSYNSPLHF.

This clonotype came up a few times. The chain is built from TRBV7-3 and TRBJ2-3; D possibly corresponds to TRBD2 (6 bases). Germline V CDR1 and CDR2: SGHTA, FQGTGA. This CDR3 region has 17 residues. The germline V and J ends were trimmed by 11 bases and 0 bases, with 24 bases remaining between them. CDR3: CAQRNSGVGASTDTQYF. The CDR3 DNA is TGTGCCCAGCGGAATTCGGGGGTTGGGGCTAGCACAGATACGCAGTATTTT.

Comment on this clonotype: Just one base apart from a much larger clone, this may be a read error. The gene calls are TRBV6-1 and TRBJ2-3, with TRBD1 matching over 7 bases. With V trimmed by 8 bases and J by 3 bases, 8 bases remained unmatched. The germline gives CDR1 MNHNS, CDR2 SASEGT. The CDR3 extends over 14 amino acids. The CDR3 sequence: CASDREVVTDTQYF. In DNA, the CDR3 is TGTGCCAGCGACAGGGAAGTTGTTACAGATACGCAGTATTTT.

The sample holds many counts of this clonotype. The rearrangement links TRBV7-2 to TRBJ2-5, with no clear D. The CDR3 is 14 residues long. Germline V gene sequence: CDR1 SGHTA, CDR2 FQGNSA. With 2 bases removed from V and 0 bases from J, the gap between germline ends came to 7 bases. DNA of the CDR3: TGTGCCAGCAGCTTAACACCGTACCAAGAGACCCAGTACTTC. Translation gives CASSLTPYQETQYF.

In its sample, this clonotype was seen a few times. This chain uses TRBV20-1 with TRBJ1-1; TRBD1 might be the D (5 bases). There are 13 residues in the CDR3. Germline CDR1 DFQATT, CDR2 SNEGSKA (reference sequence). The V end was cut by 6 bases, the J end by 2 bases, with 13 bases between. DNA of the CDR3: TGCAGTGCAAGTGCCGGACATAACACTGAAGCTTTCTTT. Translating it yields CSASAGHNTEAFF.

Comment on this clonotype: A much larger clone lies one base from this, so it may be a read error. The chain has TRBV7-2 and TRBJ2-1; D uncertain. CDR3 length: 15 residues. Per germline, CDR1 SGHTA and CDR2 FQGNSA. The CDR3 nucleotides are TGTGCCGGCAGCAAAGAGTTGACGTCCTACAATGAGCAGTTCTTC. The encoded protein is CAGSKELTSYNEQFF.

For this clonotype: This sequence may be a read error, since a much larger clone differs from it by one base. The conserved phenylalanine or tryptophan normally closing the CDR3 is absent here, so this likely arose from a read error. V usage is TRBV14 and J usage is TRBJ2-5; 8 bases are shared with TRBD1. Germline-derived CDR1 and CDR2 are SGHDN and FVKESK. V lost 4 bases, J lost 1 base, and 11 bases stayed unmatched. CDR3 size: 17 residues. In DNA, the CDR3 is TGTGCCAGCAGCCGCCTCCCCCGGGACAGGATCCAAGAGACCCAGTACTCC. Amino acid sequence: CASSRLPRDRIQETQYS.

This clonotype turned up a few times. V gene TRBV2 combines with J gene TRBJ1-5, with D possibly TRBD1 on 6 matching bases. This CDR3 has 15 residues. V was trimmed by 5 bases and J by 3 bases, leaving 14 bases between them. Germline V gives CDR1 SNHLY, CDR2 FYNNEI. CDR3 DNA sequence: TGTGCCAGCAGTCCCCTCTACAGGGACAATCAGCCCCAGCATTTT. Amino acids: CASSPLYRDNQPQHF.

V is TRBV6-5 and J is TRBJ1-6; TRBD1 is a possible D gene (5 bases). Trimming removed 3 bases from V and 9 bases from J, with 12 bases in between. This CDR3 spans 14 amino acids. CDR1 is MNHEY and CDR2 is SVGAGI in the germline V gene. Here the CDR3 reads CASSYVQGGSPLHF. In DNA form, the CDR3 reads TGTGCCAGCAGTTATGTTCAGGGTGGTTCACCCCTCCACTTT.

Only one count was recorded for this clonotype. A read error may explain this, as a much larger clone is one base away. The CDR3 sequence: CASSLVLAGITDMQYF. CDR3 coding DNA: TGTGCCAGCAGCTTAGTTCTGGCGGGGATCACAGATATGCAGTATTTT. The rearrangement uses TRBV11-2 and TRBJ2-3, with TRBD2 as a possible D gene (6 bases). Germline CDR1 and CDR2: SGHAT and FQNNGV. The CDR3 has 16 amino acids.

Points on this clonotype: A junction end diverges from the germline sequence, so it may reflect a read error. The V call is TRBV7-2, the J call TRBJ1-4; TRBD1 aligns across 9 bases. Looked up from germline, CDR1 is SGHTA and CDR2 is FQGNSA. This CDR3 comprises 14 residues. Here the CDR3 reads CASGLTGGFEKLFF. The CDR3 DNA sequence: TGTGCCAGCGGCTTGACAGGGGGTTTTGAAAAACTGTTTTTT.

A few counts support this clonotype. The chain carries TRBV11-3 and TRBJ2-1; 9 positions agree with TRBD2. The CDR3 consists of 17 residues. Germline trimming cut 1 base from V and 4 bases from J; bases unmatched to any gene: 8. Per germline, CDR1 SGHNT and CDR2 YENEEA. CDR3 DNA sequence: TGTGCCAGCAGCTTAGGGGGTAGCGGGAGTTATTACAATGAGCAGTTCTTC. Amino acids: CASSLGGSGSYYNEQFF.

This clonotype turned up a few times. The rearrangement joins TRBV4-1 to TRBJ2-3; 8 bases map to TRBD1. The germline gives CDR1 MGHRA, CDR2 YSYEKL. The ends lost 4 bases at V and 4 bases at J; junction bases unmatched: 13. The CDR3 length is 17 residues. The CDR3 DNA is TGCGCCAGCAGCCTACCGGGACAGGCATTTAGTGCAGATACGCAGTATTTT. Translating gives CASSLPGQAFSADTQYF.

This clonotype has at least ten counts. The CDR3 DNA reads as TGCAGTGCTAGGGATCGACGGGGGCCGAACACTGAAGCTTTCTTT. Translating gives CSARDRRGPNTEAFF. The rearrangement joins TRBV20-1 to TRBJ1-1, with D possibly matching TRBD1 (6 bases). V shed 3 bases and J shed 1 base, with 15 bases lying between them. Germline V gene lookup returns CDR1 DFQATT and CDR2 SNEGSKA (reference sequence). This CDR3 spans 15 amino acids.

V and J are TRBV19 and TRBJ2-6, with TRBD2 as a possible D gene (6 bases). The CDR3 is made up of 14 amino acids. Germline V gene sequence: CDR1 LNHDA, CDR2 SQIVND (reference sequence). With 11 bases removed from V and 2 bases from J, the gap between germline ends came to 13 bases. CDR3 region: CAPVGGPGANVLTF. CDR3 nucleotides: TGTGCCCCCGTGGGGGGACCTGGGGCCAACGTCCTGACTTTC. The variable domain in full, with the rest retrieved from reference TRBV19 and TRBJ2-6, is DGGITQSPKYLFRKEGQNVTLSCEQNLNHDAMYWYRQDPGQGLRLIYYSQIVNDFQKGDIAEGYSVSREKKESFPLTVTSAQKNPTAFYLCAPVGGPGANVLTFGAGSRLTVL.